This TCR beta chain was profiled in a study of T cells in Graves' hyperthyroidism and ophthalmopathy (dated by TCRdb to about 2019). The study in broad terms: Peripheral blood samples were taken at initial diagnosis, before any treatment was given. To identify distinguishing TCR V-J signatures, a discovery cohort of around 100 patients was used, comprising 40 to 45 with Graves' ophthalmopathy and 57 with stable Graves' hyperthyroidism. Prospective prediction of ophthalmopathy was tested in an independent validation cohort of 18 to 20 hyperthyroidism patients and some 17 patients who later progressed to ophthalmopathy. The 85 to 100 discovery patients were randomly split 7:3 into training and test sets. Thyroid tissue and blood T-cell repertoires from about six Graves' hyperthyroidism patients were also compared in the study. After blood sampling, hyperthyroidism patients were treated with methimazole at a starting dose of 30 mg daily, and ophthalmopathy patients were treated with high-dose intravenous methylprednisolone. According to the paper, TCR Vbeta CDR3 sequencing was carried out on 135 peripheral blood samples, which came from 40 to 45 ophthalmopathy, 75 to 80 hyperthyroidism and some 17 progressor patients. Study-level results and caveats: Most expanded thyroid clonotypes (frequency above 0.001) were also detected in blood, a finding suggesting that blood repertoires may reflect thyroid immune responses. During validation, the model predicted progression to ophthalmopathy a median of around 6 months ahead of onset, with approximately 70% sensitivity and almost 75% specificity. Sample size was not statistically predetermined, and blinding of investigators to group allocation was not performed. A 13 V-J signature model separated ophthalmopathy from stable hyperthyroidism, with around 91% sensitivity and 81.08% specificity in cross-validation and 80%/75% in testing.

The TCR beta CDR3 regions were amplified from RNA transcripts. The TCR CDR3 was subjected to a first round of RT-PCR using the HTBI primer set and the Qiagen OneStep RT-PCR kit. Libraries were constructed in a second round of multiplex PCR, after which size selection and purification were performed. Sequencing of the libraries was done on an Illumina HiSeq2000 using paired-end 100 bp reads. In the paper's pipeline: SOAPnuke was used to process the raw data, with reads discarded if the reads contained adapters or uncalled bases, had a mean Phred below 15, or lacked an exact constant-primer or identifier match. COPE v1.2.5 was used to merge the high-quality paired reads, and each unique nucleotide sequence was defined as a clonotype. MiTCR v1.1 was used to align clonotypes to the IMGT TRBV, TRBD and TRBJ reference segments. The analysis was restricted to V-J combinations with a frequency above 0.0001, which together covered around 99% of the repertoires. The TCS score was defined as F50 (clonal expansion) divided by E x V (chaos), with BLOSUM62-based TCRdist calculated between CDR3 peptides within each V-J. Welch's t-statistics and random forest reduced around 510 V-J features to 13, which were used in a naive Bayes classifier (R e1071). Clones were called with MiXCR by TCRdb after fastp trimmed the public reads at Q25, and only in-frame beta chains were retained. Every distinct CDR3 protein forms one entry, paired with its most common genes and DNA. The V and J calls and clone size come from TCRdb's table, not from the authors' own analysis. Here the sample has 450,000 to 650,000 distinct CDR3 sequences; approximately 14% occur a single time. The top ten clones comprise roughly 7% of the sample.

There are 16 amino acids in the CDR3, from cysteine to phenylalanine inclusive. The DNA shown is the 48-base CDR3, in frame from base 1. In the germline V gene, CDR1 corresponds to MNHNS and CDR2 to SASEGT. V was cut back by 5 bases and J by 1 base, leaving a gap of 16 bases between them. As to this clonotype: Its binding antigen is unknown. Base qualities are missing; no much larger clone stands one base away.

Moderately to severely active disease, a Clinical Activity Score of at least 3, a NOSPECS grade of at least 4, and a duration under 3 months were present in ophthalmopathy patients. Exclusion was applied to patients with uncontrolled infections, other autoimmune diseases, pregnancy or lactation. Diagnoses were established on the basis of clinical symptoms, serum thyroxine and TRAb, thyroid ultrasound, and orbital computed tomography. Ficoll-Paque density gradient centrifugation was used to isolate PBMCs from 10 ml of fresh peripheral blood. Trizol reagent was used to extract total RNA, and RNA quality was then checked on an Agilent 2100 Bioanalyzer.

The chain links TRBV6-1 with TRBJ2-3; TRBD2 might be the D gene, on 7 matching bases. The sequenced sample was blood. The origin of this receptor is a woman between 18 and 30 years old with Graves' ophthalmopathy. The CDR3 loop reads CASSTPGGGGTDTQYF. The nucleotides are TGTGCCAGCAGTACCCCGGGGGGCGGGGGCACAGATACGCAGTATTTT.